One and the same sample provided the 27 T cell receptor beta chains below, sequenced in a study of cytomegalovirus exposure and HLA in healthy donors. Use of 60 Vbeta and 13 Jbeta primers characterized the PCR. Clones were sequenced by immunoSEQ multiplex PCR, and TCRdb holds only the in-frame ones, with some missing. Of some 170,000 clones listed, approximately 80% are singletons. Sequencing was performed on PBMCs. Every receptor here comes from a young woman in good health and CMV-seropositive.

The chain links TRBV29-1 to TRBJ2-5, with D maybe TRBD1 (5 bases). Germline assignment: CDR1 SQVTM and CDR2 ANQGSEA. V lost 5 bases and J lost 5, with 12 bases in between. The CDR3 has 12 residues. In nucleotides, the CDR3 is TGCAGCGTTACTTCAGGGATTGAGACCCAGTACTTC. Its translation is CSVTSGIETQYF.

This chain links TRBV6-1 with TRBJ2-7; 11 nucleotides align to TRBD1. This CDR3 contains 13 residues. V shed 8 bases and J 8 bases; nucleotides not matched to a gene: 8. From germline, CDR1 is MNHNS and CDR2 SASEGT. The CDR3 DNA follows: TGTGCCAGCGCGGGGACAGGGGGGTTCCAGCAGTACTTC. This encodes CASAGTGGFQQYF.

V gene TRBV7-3 combines with J gene TRBJ2-3; a possible D gene is TRBD2 (6 bases). The CDR3 is 13 residues long. The germline CDR1 and CDR2 sequences are SGHTA and FQGTGA. Trimming removed 0 bases at V and 7 bases at J, with 8 bases between. The CDR3 DNA sequence: TGTGCCAGCAGCTTAACGGAGGGCAATACGCAGTATTTT. It specifies CASSLTEGNTQYF.

The chain links TRBV10-3 to TRBJ2-3, with 10 bases matching TRBD2. The ends lost 11 bases at V and 2 bases at J; junction bases unmatched: 4. CDR1 and CDR2 (germline): ENHRY, SYGVKD. CDR3 length equals 13 residues. The CDR3 is CAGSGGVTDTQYF. CDR3 DNA: TGTGCCGGAAGCGGGGGGGTCACAGATACGCAGTATTTT.

This clone was seen only once. The V call is TRBV10-3, the J call TRBJ2-1; D is ambiguous. The CDR3 runs to 14 residues. The germline V and J ends were trimmed by 10 bases and 15 bases, with 28 bases remaining between them. CDR1 is ENHRY, CDR2 SYGVKD, per germline. The CDR3 coding sequence is TGTGCCACCCAAGACCGGATTGCTGAAGCGAGGCGGTTCTTC. Amino acid sequence: CATQDRIAEARRFF.

This rearrangement joins TRBV11-3 to TRBJ2-3; TRBD2 matches at 12 bases. V shed 5 bases, J shed 4 bases, and the junction held 10 bases outside the gene matches. The CDR3 is made up of 17 amino acids. The germline V gene has CDR1 SGHNT and CDR2 YENEEA. This CDR3 reads CASSNRTSGVYPDTQYF. The CDR3 bases are TGTGCCAGCAGCAATCGGACTAGCGGGGTATACCCAGATACGCAGTATTTT.

CDR3 sequence: CASRGTGGNEQYF. In DNA form, the CDR3 reads TGTGCCAGCAGGGGGACAGGAGGGAACGAGCAGTACTTC. The rearrangement uses TRBV6-1 and TRBJ2-7; 8 nucleotides line up with TRBD1. The germline CDR1 and CDR2 sequences are MNHNS and SASEGT. This CDR3 comprises 13 residues. V dropped 6 bases and J dropped 5; count of bases not matched to a gene: 6.

CDR3 DNA sequence: TGTGCCAGCAGCGTATCGATGAGCCTAGAGACCCAGTACTTC. As protein: CASSVSMSLETQYF. The V call is TRBV9, the J call TRBJ2-5, with D unresolved. V dropped 1 base and J dropped 4 bases, with 11 bases sitting between them. Per germline, CDR1 SGDLS and CDR2 YYNGEE. The CDR3 is 14 residues long.

In this sample, this clone turned up once. The chain combines TRBV19 with TRBJ1-6, with 7 positions matching TRBD1. Germline lookup yields CDR1 LNHDA and CDR2 SQIVND (reference sequence). The CDR3 has 16 residues. The V gene end was trimmed by 3 bases and the J gene end by 8 bases; junction bases not matched to a gene: 10. The CDR3 region is CASSISWGTADSPLHF. In nucleotides, the CDR3 is TGTGCCAGTAGTATCAGTTGGGGGACAGCGGATTCACCCCTCCACTTT.

The V and J genes are TRBV2 and TRBJ2-3, with TRBD2 identical over 8 bases. CDR1 and CDR2 from the germline V gene are SNHLY and FYNNEI. V trimming: 8 bases; J trimming: 8 bases; junction bases outside the gene matches: 21. The CDR3 contains 17 residues. CDR3 in DNA: TGTGCCAGCCAGGGGCCATCGAGCGGGGGCCCCCGGGGTACGCAGTATTTT. Translating it yields CASQGPSSGGPRGTQYF.

This chain joins TRBV6-5 and TRBJ1-6; 9 positions match TRBD1. Germline V lookup: CDR1 MNHEY, CDR2 SVGAGI. The CDR3 loop spans 15 amino acids. The trim removed 4 bases at V and 9 bases at J, leaving 7 bases unmatched. The CDR3 loop is CASSFPGQGTSPLHF. The DNA for the CDR3 is TGTGCCAGCAGTTTCCCCGGACAGGGGACTTCACCCCTCCACTTT.

This chain uses TRBV5-8 with TRBJ1-2; no clear D. Trimming removed 0 bases from V and 0 bases from J, with 9 bases in between. Germline CDR1 is SGHTS and CDR2 is YDEGEE. This CDR3 contains 15 residues. CDR3 in amino acids: CASSLGGYPNYGYTF. DNA for the CDR3: TGTGCCAGCAGCTTGGGAGGCTACCCTAACTATGGCTACACCTTC.

The chain joins TRBV6-1 to TRBJ1-1, with D possibly being TRBD1 (5 bases). Trimming stripped 5 bases from V and 5 bases from J, with 15 bases between. The CDR3 runs 14 residues. Germline V gene sequence: CDR1 MNHNS, CDR2 SASEGT. CDR3 in DNA: TGTGCCAGCAGTCTTCTAGGCCGGGGGACTGAAGCTTTCTTT. This sequence encodes CASSLLGRGTEAFF.

This clone turned up a few times. The chain is built from TRBV10-3 and TRBJ1-2; D gene uncertain. The V and J ends lost 2 bases and 0 bases respectively, with 7 bases between them. Germline CDR1 is ENHRY and CDR2 is SYGVKD. CDR3 size: 14 residues. CDR3 sequence (DNA): TGTGCCATCAGTGAGGAGCGTACTAACTATGGCTACACCTTC. Protein product: CAISEERTNYGYTF.

The rearrangement uses TRBV6-1 and TRBJ1-2, with D possibly matching TRBD1 (5 bases). This CDR3 is 15 amino acids long. Trimming cost V 4 bases and J 4 bases, with 16 bases left between them. Germline lookup yields CDR1 MNHNS and CDR2 SASEGT. Written as DNA, the CDR3 is TGTGCCAGCAGTGCCTGGGGCAGGGCCTCCTATGGCTACACCTTC. This gives the protein CASSAWGRASYGYTF.

As regards this clone: The same CDR3 can be traced to other DNA sequences in this sample. The V call is TRBV9, the J call TRBJ2-7, with no clear D. V was pared by 0 bases and J by 0 bases, with 7 bases between. CDR1 and CDR2 (germline): SGDLS, YYNGEE. The CDR3 contains 14 residues. CDR3 in amino acids: CASSVGAVSYEQYF. The DNA for the CDR3 is TGTGCCAGCAGCGTAGGGGCAGTCTCCTACGAGCAGTACTTC.

The rearrangement joins TRBV6-6 to TRBJ1-5, with 9 bases identical to TRBD1. The junction had 7 bases not matched to a gene; V was cut back by 6 bases and J by 4 bases. Germline CDR1 and CDR2: MNHNY and SVGAGI (reference sequence). The CDR3 runs to 15 residues. The CDR3 DNA sequence: TGTGCCAGCAGGCATCGGGACAGGGAAAATCAGCCCCAGCATTTT. As protein: CASRHRDRENQPQHF.

This rearrangement joins TRBV28 to TRBJ1-1; D unclear. The V gene's germline CDR1 is MDHEN and CDR2 SYDVKM. Between the trimmed V and J ends, which lost 1 base and 0 bases, there was a span of 12 bases. The CDR3 has 16 residues. CDR3 coding DNA: TGTGCCAGCAGTTTATTATCTCACGAGCTGAACACTGAAGCTTTCTTT. Amino acids: CASSLLSHELNTEAFF.

V and J are TRBV5-1 and TRBJ1-1, with unresolved D. This CDR3 comprises 13 residues. The germline CDR1 and CDR2 sequences are SGHRS and YFSETQ. With 0 bases removed from V and 0 bases from J, the gap between germline ends came to 3 bases. Here the CDR3 reads CASSLELNTEAFF. The CDR3 nucleotides read TGCGCCAGCAGCTTGGAGCTGAACACTGAAGCTTTCTTT.

This chain links TRBV7-2 with TRBJ1-1; D possibly corresponds to TRBD1 (6 bases). This CDR3 contains 14 residues. V shed 5 bases and J shed 4 bases, with 14 bases lying between them. The germline gives CDR1 SGHTA, CDR2 FQGNSA. The chain's CDR3 is CASSLQGYSTEAFF. The CDR3 DNA reads as TGTGCCAGCAGCCTCCAGGGGTATAGCACTGAAGCTTTCTTT.

This clone was seen only once. The chain recombines TRBV19 with TRBJ1-2, with no clear D. Trimming stripped 5 bases from V and 5 bases from J, with 9 bases between. CDR3 length equals 12 residues. Germline V gene data show CDR1 as LNHDA and CDR2 as SQIVND (reference sequence). CDR3 sequence: CASSRTGYGYTF. The CDR3 DNA reads as TGTGCCAGTAGTCGGACTGGTTATGGCTACACCTTC.

The gene calls are TRBV6-4 and TRBJ2-3; 8 positions agree with TRBD1. V gave up 0 bases and J gave up 5 bases; unmatched junction bases: 4. This CDR3 is 15 amino acids long. CDR1 and CDR2 (germline): MRHNA, SNTAGT. The CDR3 reads CASSDSRGQGDTQYF. CDR3 bases: TGTGCCAGCAGTGACTCCAGGGGGCAGGGAGATACGCAGTATTTT.

V and J are TRBV4-1 and TRBJ1-4; the match to TRBD1 covers 10 bases. V lost 0 bases to trimming and J lost 7 bases; unmatched junction nucleotides: 2. The CDR3 has 15 amino acids. The germline V gene has CDR1 MGHRA and CDR2 YSYEKL. The CDR3 DNA reads TGCGCCAGCAGCCAAGATTGGGACAGGGGTGAAAAACTGTTTTTT. Amino acid sequence: CASSQDWDRGEKLFF.

This clone was seen a few times. The V call is TRBV29-1, the J call TRBJ1-2; weak D call: TRBD1 (6 bases). The CDR3 spans 13 residues. Trimming removed 0 bases from V and 6 bases from J, with 11 bases in between. Germline loops: CDR1 SQVTM, CDR2 ANQGSEA. The CDR3 bases are TGCAGCGTTGAAGAGTCGGGACACGATGGCTACACCTTC. Translation gives CSVEESGHDGYTF.

Remarks on this clone: The same CDR3 also results from other DNA sequences found in this sample. This chain joins TRBV6-1 and TRBJ2-5; D is unclear. Trimming took 5 bases from V and 2 from J, leaving 9 bases between them. CDR3 length: 13 amino acids. The germline CDR1 and CDR2 sequences are MNHNS and SASEGT. CDR3: CASSFLLQETQYF. DNA of the CDR3: TGTGCCAGCAGTTTCCTCCTGCAAGAGACCCAGTACTTC.

The table lists this clone with a count of one. The rearrangement joins TRBV6-5 to TRBJ2-3; possible D gene TRBD2, 6 bases. This CDR3 comprises 14 residues. CDR1 is MNHEY, CDR2 SVGAGI, per germline. V was pared by 2 bases and J by 7 bases, with 13 bases between. DNA of the CDR3: TGTGCCAGCAGTTACGCGGGACTGAGAAATACGCAGTATTTT. It is translated as CASSYAGLRNTQYF.

This clone was detected only once. The chain joins TRBV10-3 to TRBJ1-1; D is unresolved. The CDR3 is made up of 13 amino acids. Germline CDR1 and CDR2: ENHRY and SYGVKD. V dropped 5 bases and J dropped 4 bases, with 11 bases sitting between them. The CDR3 is CAISPQVSTEAFF. CDR3 bases: TGTGCCATCAGTCCCCAGGTGAGCACTGAAGCTTTCTTT.